This section outlines one TCR beta chain sequence together with its context. These data originate in a study of cytomegalovirus exposure and HLA in healthy donors. The CDR3 is 17 residues long. After removal of 2 bases from V and 2 bases from J, the junction contained 6 bases not matched to a gene. Germline V gene lookup returns CDR1 MNHEY and CDR2 SMNVEV (reference sequence). Some clones are missing from TCRdb's copy, which holds only in-frame ones; the method was immunoSEQ multiplex PCR. Of roughly 250,000 clones in the sample, 90% are singletons; the top ten hold 0.37%. V gene TRBV27 combines with J gene TRBJ2-3, with 11 bases aligning to TRBD2. Sequences were obtained from PBMCs. This TCR came from a woman under 30 in good health and CMV-seronegative. The CDR3 DNA is TGTGCCAGCAGTTTAGAGACTAGCGGGGCTGACACAGATACGCAGTATTTT. It codes for CASSLETSGADTDTQYF.